This T cell receptor beta chain stems from a study of blood T cells in healthy people across ages. Whole-study results and caveats: Per million T cells, TCR beta diversity dropped roughly linearly as age increased.

Trimming removed 1 base from V and 7 bases from J; junction bases left unmatched: 6. In germline, CDR1 is SGHTA, CDR2 FQGNSA. The CDR3 sequence is 16 residues long. The people who gave samples were healthy Caucasians from Russia, aged roughly 6 to 90. No fewer than 6 micrograms of total RNA were isolated from every sample. The use of a sample-barcoded 5' primer and a J-beta primer mix characterized a second PCR of about 6 to 11 cycles. TCRdb passed the 5' RACE reads through MiXCR, listing each CDR3 protein once. This sample has 950,000 to 1,200,000 distinct CDR3 sequences, with approximately 38% found just once. On this clonotype itself: Its antigen is as yet unknown.

This clonotype was obtained from a young man in good health. The sequencing input was blood. V and J are TRBV7-2 and TRBJ1-6, with TRBD1 identical over 8 bases. Here the CDR3 reads CASSLGQGLNNSPLHF. The CDR3 region has the DNA TGTGCCAGCAGCTTAGGACAGGGGTTAAACAATTCACCCCTCCACTTT.